Presented here are 19 T cell receptor beta chains from one specimen sequenced in a study of early T cells in non-severe SARS-CoV-2 infection. One entry per CDR3 protein results from TCRdb running MiXCR on the 5' RACE reads. The repertoire has 43,000 or so distinct CDR3 sequences, approximately 4% of them found once; the top ten carry around 2.8%. Material: whole blood. These receptor sequences come from an adult who was a healthcare worker with PCR-confirmed SARS-CoV-2 infection or an uninfected control (not recorded which).

This clonotype was seen repeatedly, ten times or more. V is TRBV7-9 and J is TRBJ2-7, with a weak D call TRBD1 (5 bases). Between the trimmed V and J ends, which lost 0 bases and 2 bases, there was a span of 8 bases. Germline CDR1 reads SEHNR; CDR2 reads FQNEAQ (reference sequence). This CDR3 has 14 residues. The CDR3 sequence: CASSLAQGTYEQYF. The CDR3 nucleotides read TGTGCCAGCAGCTTAGCGCAGGGTACCTACGAGCAGTACTTC. Supplemented by reference TRBV7-9 and TRBJ2-7, the full variable domain reads DTGVSQNPRHKITKRGQNVTFRCDPISEHNRLYWYRQTLGQGPEFLTYFQNEAQLEKSRLLSDRFSAERPKGSFSTLEIQRTEQGDSAMYLCASSLAQGTYEQYFGPGTRLTVT.

Ten or more counts support this clonotype. V and J are TRBV5-5 and TRBJ2-1, with 8 bases fitting TRBD2. The CDR3 covers 15 residues. The germline V gene encodes CDR1 SGHKS and CDR2 YYEKEE (reference sequence). V trimming: 0 bases; J trimming: 9 bases; junction bases outside the gene matches: 8. For the CDR3, the DNA is TGTGCCAGCAGCTTGGACAGACTAGCGCCCAGTGAGCAGTTCTTC. Encoded protein: CASSLDRLAPSEQFF.

The rearrangement joins TRBV10-3 to TRBJ2-3, with D tentatively TRBD2 (5 bases). Germline CDR1 is ENHRY and CDR2 is SYGVKD. This CDR3 region has 14 residues. Trimming left V 0 bases short and J 3 bases short, with 7 bases between. The DNA for the CDR3 is TGTGCCATCAGTGAGTCGACGGGAACAGATACGCAGTATTTT. It specifies CAISESTGTDTQYF.

This clonotype was observed many times. The rearrangement uses TRBV6-1 and TRBJ1-2; D is undetermined. Germline CDR1 and CDR2: MNHNS and SASEGT. Trimming removed 8 bases from V and 5 bases from J, with 9 bases in between. This CDR3 comprises 11 residues. In DNA, the CDR3 is TGTGCCAGCCGTGCACAGTATGGCTACACCTTC. Protein: CASRAQYGYTF.

This clonotype was counted ten times or more. This chain uses TRBV5-6 with TRBJ1-1; no clear D. The germline CDR1 and CDR2 sequences are SGHDT and YYEEEE. Trimming pared 3 bases from V and 4 bases from J, leaving 13 bases between. This CDR3 spans 14 amino acids. The CDR3, as DNA: TGTGCCAGCAGCTCGAGGGATGTTGGCACTGAAGCTTTCTTT. Its protein is CASSSRDVGTEAFF.

Many counts were recorded for this clonotype. This chain connects TRBV20-1 to TRBJ2-7; 10 bases agree with TRBD2. Germline-derived CDR1 and CDR2 are DFQATT and SNEGSKA (reference sequence). J was trimmed by 3 bases and V by 5 bases; bases with no gene match: 10. CDR3 size: 15 residues. The CDR3 loop is CSASSGTSEFYEQYF. For the CDR3, the DNA is TGCAGTGCTTCCTCCGGGACTAGCGAATTCTACGAGCAGTACTTC.

The sample holds many counts of this clonotype. The V gene is TRBV12-3 or TRBV12-4, the J gene TRBJ2-3; unclear D gene. The ends were cut back, 5 bases at V and 4 bases at J, with 10 bases in the middle. CDR3 length: 13 amino acids. This CDR3 is CASSRRQSDTQYF. The CDR3 DNA reads as TGTGCCAGCAGTCGACGCCAGTCAGATACGCAGTATTTT.

This clonotype was counted many times. The chain's CDR3 is CASSELHTTATNYGYTF. The CDR3 DNA reads TGTGCCAGCAGTGAACTTCATACAACGGCGACTAACTATGGCTACACCTTC. The V gene is TRBV2, the J gene TRBJ1-2; D is undetermined. This CDR3 comprises 17 residues. CDR1 is SNHLY, CDR2 FYNNEI, per germline. Trimming left V 2 bases short and J 0 bases short, with 16 bases between.

This clonotype was counted only a few times. J is TRBJ2-7 and V is TRBV11-2; 9 positions match TRBD2. The junction had 5 bases not matched to a gene; V was cut back by 0 bases and J by 5 bases. In germline, CDR1 is SGHAT, CDR2 FQNNGV. CDR3 length: 15 residues. The CDR3 nucleotides read TGTGCCAGCAGCTTAGACGTTGCGGGAGGGAACGAGCAGTACTTC. Its translation: CASSLDVAGGNEQYF. The full variable domain, completed using reference TRBV11-2 and TRBJ2-7, is EAGVAQSPRYKIIEKRQSVAFWCNPISGHATLYWYQQILGQGPKLLIQFQNNGVVDDSQLPKDRFSAERLKGVDSTLKIQPAKLEDSAVYLCASSLDVAGGNEQYFGPGTRLTVT.

In this sample, this clonotype turned up many times. The chain uses TRBV21-1 and TRBJ2-3; TRBD1 is the table's D call and was not checked against the DNA. TRBV21-1 is described as a pseudogene. CDR3 length: 16 residues. The CDR3 here is CASSKRGEGSTDTQYF. As DNA, the CDR3 is TGTGCCAGCAGCAAAAGGGGCGAGGGTAGCACAGATACGCAGTATTTT.

This chain joins TRBV13 and TRBJ2-7, with D possibly being TRBD1 or TRBD2 (5 bases each). CDR3 size: 15 residues. Germline values: CDR1 PRHDT, CDR2 FYEKMQ (reference sequence). Trimming took off 4 bases at V and 2 bases at J, with 15 bases between the two ends. The chain's CDR3 is CASSSGDEHAYEQYF. The CDR3 nucleotides read TGTGCCAGCAGCTCTGGGGACGAACATGCCTACGAGCAGTACTTC.

The genes are TRBV12-3 or TRBV12-4 and TRBJ2-3; D is perhaps TRBD2 (5 bases). This CDR3 has 14 amino acids. Trimming took off 2 bases at V and 4 bases at J, with 10 bases between the two ends. CDR3 bases: TGTGCCAGCAGTTTAAGCGGCTCGTCAGATACGCAGTATTTT. Its protein is CASSLSGSSDTQYF.

This clonotype was observed many times. This rearrangement joins TRBV9 to TRBJ1-1; D call uncertain. CDR1 and CDR2 (germline): SGDLS, YYNGEE. Trimming shortened V by 0 bases and J by 1 base, and 16 bases separated the two germline ends. There are 17 residues in the CDR3. The CDR3: CASSVGMSMTGNTEAFF. The CDR3 DNA follows: TGTGCCAGCAGCGTAGGAATGAGCATGACCGGGAACACTGAAGCTTTCTTT.

This clonotype was counted ten times or more. The chain carries TRBV6-6 and TRBJ2-4; 9 bases map to TRBD1. The CDR3 covers 14 residues. Germline V gene data show CDR1 as MNHNY and CDR2 as SVGAGI (reference sequence). J gave up 6 bases and V 6 bases, and 6 bases lay outside the gene matches. CDR3 region: CASRKGQGLNIQYF. The CDR3 DNA reads as TGTGCCAGCAGAAAGGGACAGGGCCTAAACATTCAGTACTTC.

This clonotype was seen many times. The rearrangement joins TRBV20-1 to TRBJ2-7; tentatively, D is TRBD1 (7 bases). Looked up from germline, CDR1 is DFQATT and CDR2 is SNEGSKA (reference sequence). The V end lost 6 bases, the J end lost 4 bases, and 16 bases lay between the germline ends. This CDR3 region has 13 residues. The CDR3 sequence is CSAAGGNSYEQYF. In nucleotides, the CDR3 is TGCAGTGCCGCAGGGGGGAATTCTTACGAGCAGTACTTC.

This clonotype was found many times. CDR3 amino acids: CASSYSISGDTPIFYEQYF. Written as DNA, the CDR3 is TGTGCCAGCAGTTACTCGATATCAGGGGATACCCCAATCTTCTACGAGCAGTACTTC. The V and J genes are TRBV6-2 or TRBV6-3 and TRBJ2-7; D is possibly TRBD1 (6 bases). Germline CDR1 is MNHEY and CDR2 is SVGEGT. The CDR3 covers 19 residues. Trimming left V 0 bases short and J 3 bases short, with 24 bases between.

In this sample, this clonotype turned up many times. This sequence joins TRBV3-1 and TRBJ2-4, with 7 bases that match TRBD2. Germline V CDR1 and CDR2: LGHDT, YNNKEL (reference sequence). There are 16 residues in the CDR3. The trim removed 2 bases at V and 0 bases at J, leaving 4 bases unmatched. The chain's CDR3 is CASSQRRGEAKNIQYF. The DNA of the CDR3 is TGTGCCAGCAGCCAACGCCGGGGGGAAGCCAAAAACATTCAGTACTTC. Complete variable domain (other parts from reference TRBV3-1 and TRBJ2-4): DTAVSQTPKYLVTQMGNDKSIKCEQNLGHDTMYWYKQDSKKFLKIMFSYNNKELIINETVPNRFSPKSPDKAHLNLHINSLELGDSAVYFCASSQRRGEAKNIQYFGAGTRLSVL.

This clonotype was counted only a few times. J is TRBJ2-1 and V is TRBV6-5, with D hard to call. Trimming took off 5 bases at V and 3 bases at J, with 11 bases between the two ends. Germline V gene lookup returns CDR1 MNHEY and CDR2 SVGAGI. The CDR3 is made up of 14 amino acids. CDR3 DNA: TGTGCCAGCAGTCGGAACATTGGCTACAATGAGCAGTTCTTC. It codes for CASSRNIGYNEQFF.

The gene calls are TRBV12-2 and TRBJ1-1. TRBV12-2 is a pseudogene. There are 15 residues in the CDR3. The CDR3 region has the DNA TGTGCAAGTCGCTTAGCGATGCGCGAGAACACTGAAGCTTTCTTT. This encodes CASRLAMRENTEAFF.